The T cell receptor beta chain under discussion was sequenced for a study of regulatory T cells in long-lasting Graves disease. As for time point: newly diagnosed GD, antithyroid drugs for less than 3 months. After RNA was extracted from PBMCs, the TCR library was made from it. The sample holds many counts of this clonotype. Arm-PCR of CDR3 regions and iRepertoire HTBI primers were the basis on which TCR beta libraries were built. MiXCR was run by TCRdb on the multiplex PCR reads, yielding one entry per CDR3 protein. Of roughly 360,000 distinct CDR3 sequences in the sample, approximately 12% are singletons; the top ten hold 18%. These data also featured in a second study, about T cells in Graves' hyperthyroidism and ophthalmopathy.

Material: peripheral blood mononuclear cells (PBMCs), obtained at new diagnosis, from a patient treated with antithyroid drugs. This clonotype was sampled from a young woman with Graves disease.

Here the CDR3 reads CASRDGQETQYF. The CDR3 DNA is TGTGCCAGCCGGGACGGTCAAGAGACCCAGTACTTC. The chain recombines TRBV3-1 with TRBJ2-5, with D perhaps being TRBD1 or TRBD2 (5 bases each). V lost 8 bases and J lost 2, with 9 bases in between. Germline assignment: CDR1 LGHDT and CDR2 YNNKEL (reference sequence). The CDR3 runs to 12 residues.